This T cell receptor beta chain was sequenced for a study of T-cell memory formation after mild COVID-19. Study information: Each donor largely had its own TCR clusters.

This clonotype came up many times. MiXCR was run by TCRdb on the 5' RACE reads, yielding one entry per CDR3 protein. The data hold over 9,500 distinct CDR3 sequences, with 14% observed a single time. The germline V gene encodes CDR1 SGHRS and CDR2 YFSETQ. V lost 4 bases and J 8 bases, leaving 13 bases between the germline ends. This CDR3 region has 13 residues. The gene calls are TRBV5-1 and TRBJ2-1; D is undetermined. The sequence came from a man in his late teens or twenties who had mild COVID-19 (a few samples of this study predate the infection). Cell type and time point are not known. The sample consisted of PBMCs or a T cell subset sorted from them (not recorded which). This CDR3 reads CASSESGTDEQFF. The CDR3 DNA follows: TGCGCCAGCAGCGAATCGGGTACGGATGAGCAGTTCTTC.